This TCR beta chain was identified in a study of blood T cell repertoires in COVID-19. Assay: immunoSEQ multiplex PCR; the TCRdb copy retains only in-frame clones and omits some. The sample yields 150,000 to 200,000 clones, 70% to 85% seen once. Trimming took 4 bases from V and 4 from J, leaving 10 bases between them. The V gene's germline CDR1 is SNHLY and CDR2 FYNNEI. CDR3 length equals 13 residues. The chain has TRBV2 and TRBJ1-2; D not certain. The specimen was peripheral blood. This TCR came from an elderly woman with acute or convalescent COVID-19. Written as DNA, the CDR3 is TGTGCCAGCAGTGTGGGCAGAGTCTATGGCTACACCTTC. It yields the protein CASSVGRVYGYTF.